The 3 T cell receptor beta chains below were found in one sample sequenced in a study of beta chain features in type 1 diabetes. TCRB transcripts that were expressed got sequenced, as all of the isolated RNA had been reverse transcribed. Method: immunoSEQ multiplex PCR; TCRdb's copy keeps in-frame clones and lacks some. The sample consists of 900,000 or so clones, roughly a sixth of them appearing once. Input material: naive CD4+ T cells from blood. Receptors originate from a woman aged 18 to 35 in good health.

This clone has more than one count but fewer than ten. J is TRBJ2-5 and V is TRBV20-1; no reliable D call. Germline V CDR1 and CDR2: DFQATT, SNEGSKA (reference sequence). The CDR3 extends over 10 amino acids. The V gene lost 5 bases and the J gene lost 4 bases, with 5 bases spanning the gap. The CDR3 protein is CSALLETQYF. CDR3 in DNA: TGCAGTGCTTTACTAGAGACCCAGTACTTC.

This clone appeared a few times. The DNA of the CDR3 is TGTGCCAGCAGCACACGGGGGGATCATGGCTACACCTTC. Protein sequence: CASSTRGDHGYTF. V usage is TRBV5-4 and J usage is TRBJ1-2; D possibly corresponds to TRBD1 (5 bases). CDR1 and CDR2 from the germline V gene are SGHNT and YYREEE (reference sequence). V lost 4 bases to trimming and J lost 6 bases, with 13 bases between them. The CDR3 covers 13 residues.

This clone appeared a few times. The chain has TRBV7-9 and TRBJ1-1; D not certain. From germline, CDR1 is SEHNR and CDR2 FQNEAQ (reference sequence). The V end was cut by 4 bases, the J end by 4 bases, with 19 bases between. The CDR3 has 16 residues. CDR3 protein: CASSSPPPGWSTEAFF. The CDR3 DNA reads as TGTGCCAGCAGCTCACCCCCGCCGGGGTGGAGCACTGAAGCTTTCTTT.